The 8 T cell receptor beta chains reported below all come from one sample, sequenced in a study of control samples from healthy donors and cancer patients. Produced via immunoSEQ multiplex PCR; TCRdb's table is partial and in-frame only. The sample lists under 100,000 clones, approximately 95% seen once, with over 1.3% in the top ten. The sequenced sample consisted of blood. The receptors were gathered from a woman in her twenties or thirties in good health.

The chain has TRBV11-3 and TRBJ2-1, with a possible D match to TRBD1 (5 bases). The CDR3 runs to 14 residues. Germline CDR1 is SGHNT and CDR2 is YENEEA. V was clipped by 5 bases and J by 1 base, with 9 bases between them. CDR3 sequence reads: CASSPDSSYNEQFF. The DNA of the CDR3 is TGTGCCAGCAGCCCTGACAGTTCCTACAATGAGCAGTTCTTC.

This sequence joins TRBV28 and TRBJ1-5, with a possible D match to TRBD1 (5 bases). The CDR3 is made up of 15 amino acids. The germline V gene has CDR1 MDHEN and CDR2 SYDVKM. The V and J ends lost 3 bases and 2 bases respectively, with 11 bases between them. CDR3 amino acids: CASSLDGGGNQPQHF. The CDR3 DNA is TGTGCCAGCAGTTTGGATGGGGGGGGCAATCAGCCCCAGCATTTT. Filled out from reference TRBV28 and TRBJ1-5, the complete variable domain reads DVKVTQSSRYLVKRTGEKVFLECVQDMDHENMFWYRQDPGLGLRLIYFSYDVKMKEKGDIPEGYSVSREKKERFSLILESASTNQTSMYLCASSLDGGGNQPQHFGDGTRLSIL.

V and J are TRBV18 and TRBJ2-3; 9 bases match TRBD2. The J segment lost 2 bases and the V segment lost 3 bases, leaving 12 bases of the junction unmatched. CDR1 and CDR2 (germline): KGHSH, LQKENI. The CDR3 is 18 residues long. The CDR3 DNA follows: TGTGCCAGCTCACCTTTATATAGCGGGAGCCCGTTCACAGATACGCAGTATTTT. Encoded protein: CASSPLYSGSPFTDTQYF.

This clone was counted once. The chain's CDR3 is CASSSGGVGLFF. Here the CDR3 DNA reads TGTGCCAGCAGCTCAGGGGGCGTGGGACTGTTTTTT. The chain recombines TRBV11-3 with TRBJ1-4, with 8 bases lining up with TRBD1. Germline V gene sequence: CDR1 SGHNT, CDR2 YENEEA. This CDR3 is built from 12 residues. Unmatched junction bases numbered 5, after V lost 4 bases and J lost 13 bases.

The CDR3 coding sequence is TGTGCCAGAAGATCAAGCGGAAGAAGCTCCTACGAGCAGTACTTC. Protein sequence: CARRSSGRSSYEQYF. The genes are TRBV5-3 and TRBJ2-7, with a possible D match to TRBD2 (5 bases). TRBV5-3 qualifies as an ORF whose function is uncertain. This CDR3 has 15 amino acids. The ends were cut back, 5 bases at V and 0 bases at J, with 15 bases in the middle.

J is TRBJ2-7 and V is TRBV27; possible D gene TRBD2, 6 bases. The V gene lost 5 bases and the J gene lost 4 bases, with 12 bases spanning the gap. The CDR3 is 13 residues long. Germline assignment: CDR1 MNHEY and CDR2 SMNVEV (reference sequence). The CDR3 region has the DNA TGTGCCAGCAGTGGGGGACTTGGGTACGAGCAGTACTTC. The encoded protein is CASSGGLGYEQYF.

This chain uses TRBV28 with TRBJ1-2, with 8 bases aligning to TRBD1. Germline trimming cut 5 bases from V and 6 bases from J; bases unmatched to any gene: 11. The CDR3 has 15 residues. Looked up from germline, CDR1 is MDHEN and CDR2 is SYDVKM. In nucleotides, the CDR3 is TGTGCCAGCAGTCCGTTCTCCGGCAGGGGGCATGGCTACACCTTC. Protein: CASSPFSGRGHGYTF.

The chain is built from TRBV3-1 (or the pseudogene TRBV3-2) and TRBJ2-5; the match to TRBD2 covers 7 bases. CDR3 length: 17 residues. The germline V gene encodes CDR1 LGHDT and CDR2 YNNKEL (reference sequence). V lost 4 bases and J lost 1; bases outside the gene matches: 12. The CDR3 nucleotides are TGTGCCAGCAGCCCTGGTATGGGCGGGAGTTTCCAAGAGACCCAGTACTTC. Translation: CASSPGMGGSFQETQYF.